One sample yielded the 26 T cell receptor beta chains listed below, sequenced in a study of cytomegalovirus exposure and HLA in healthy donors. Sequencing used immunoSEQ multiplex PCR; TCRdb keeps in-frame clones, though not all of them. Of 90,000 or so clones listed, 85% are singletons. The sample comprised PBMCs. The receptor set was obtained from a man aged 18 to 30 in good health and CMV-seropositive.

V and J are TRBV6-1 and TRBJ1-2; TRBD1 might be the D (6 bases). Germline V gene data show CDR1 as MNHNS and CDR2 as SASEGT. V shed 9 bases and J shed 4 bases, with 18 bases lying between them. This CDR3 spans 14 amino acids. DNA for the CDR3: TGTGCCAGTGAACATACAGGGACCGGCTATGGCTACACCTTC. Its translation is CASEHTGTGYGYTF.

The V call is TRBV28, the J call TRBJ2-5, with TRBD2 matching over 9 bases. The CDR3 runs 14 residues. Trimming cost V 5 bases and J 5 bases; bases outside gene matches: 6. The germline gives CDR1 MDHEN, CDR2 SYDVKM. The CDR3 region is CASSLGTSLETQYF. For the CDR3, the DNA is TGTGCCAGCAGTCTCGGGACTAGCCTTGAGACCCAGTACTTC. Supplemented by reference TRBV28 and TRBJ2-5, the full variable domain reads DVKVTQSSRYLVKRTGEKVFLECVQDMDHENMFWYRQDPGLGLRLIYFSYDVKMKEKGDIPEGYSVSREKKERFSLILESASTNQTSMYLCASSLGTSLETQYFGPGTRLLVL.

The CDR3 here is CASADGNYGYTF. As DNA, the CDR3 is TGTGCCAGCGCCGACGGGAACTATGGCTACACCTTC. The rearrangement joins TRBV9 to TRBJ1-2; D is unresolved. The length of the CDR3 is 12 residues. V lost 7 bases and J lost 2, with 9 bases in between. Per germline, CDR1 SGDLS and CDR2 YYNGEE.

The chain employs TRBV6-6 and TRBJ2-3; D call uncertain. CDR3 length: 15 residues. Germline V gene sequence: CDR1 MNHNY, CDR2 SVGAGI (reference sequence). Trimming cost V 2 bases and J 0 bases, with 9 bases left between them. The CDR3 sequence: CASSYLGPSTDTQYF. In DNA, the CDR3 is TGTGCCAGCAGTTACCTCGGTCCGAGCACAGATACGCAGTATTTT.

The rearrangement joins TRBV7-6 to TRBJ2-1; D may be TRBD1 (7 bases). The CDR3 loop spans 18 amino acids. From germline, CDR1 is SGHVS and CDR2 FNYEAQ. Trimming left V 5 bases short and J 9 bases short, with 29 bases between. CDR3 DNA sequence: TGTGCCAGCAGCCGAAGGGGGCGGGACAGCGACCGGCGGGGTGAGCAGTTCTTC. Translation gives CASSRRGRDSDRRGEQFF.

The chain has TRBV27 and TRBJ1-2; possibly TRBD1 for D (6 bases). Trimming removed 10 bases from V and 9 bases from J, with 18 bases in between. Germline CDR1 reads MNHEY; CDR2 reads SMNVEV (reference sequence). The CDR3 contains 12 residues. In DNA, the CDR3 is TGTGCCACTTCTTTGAAGGGGGGGAGCTACACCTTC. Translation: CATSLKGGSYTF.

The chain uses TRBV18 and TRBJ1-1; D uncertain. The germline V gene has CDR1 KGHSH and CDR2 LQKENI. There are 16 residues in the CDR3. Trimming stripped 0 bases from V and 5 bases from J, with 16 bases between. The CDR3 nucleotides read TGTGCCAGCTCACCACCGGGCCTCGGGGTGGAAACTGAAGCTTTCTTT. Its protein product is CASSPPGLGVETEAFF. Looking up the rest from reference TRBV18 and TRBJ1-1 gives the full variable domain: NAGVMQNPRHLVRRRGQEARLRCSPMKGHSHVYWYRQLPEEGLKFMVYLQKENIIDESGMPKERFSAEFPKEGPSILRIQQVVRGDSAAYFCASSPPGLGVETEAFFGQGTRLTVV.

CDR3 amino acids: CASSLGGTVNEKLFF. In DNA form, the CDR3 reads TGTGCCAGTAGTCTTGGCGGGACGGTGAATGAAAAACTGTTTTTT. This sequence joins TRBV19 and TRBJ1-4; the D gene is possibly TRBD1 (5 bases). V lost 5 bases to trimming and J lost 5 bases, with 15 bases between them. Germline CDR1 and CDR2: LNHDA and SQIVND (reference sequence). This CDR3 region has 15 residues.

The chain uses TRBV7-9 and TRBJ1-2; tentative D call: TRBD1 (5 bases). Germline CDR1 is SEHNR and CDR2 is FQNEAQ (reference sequence). The CDR3 spans 14 residues. Trimming took 5 bases from V and 5 from J, leaving 15 bases between them. As DNA, the CDR3 is TGTGCCAGCAGCCCTAATAGGGGTGTATATGGCTACACCTTC. It yields the protein CASSPNRGVYGYTF.

CDR3 bases: TGTGCCAGCAGCTTACTGGGACAGGGGGGAACTGAAGCTTTCTTT. As protein: CASSLLGQGGTEAFF. The genes are TRBV7-2 and TRBJ1-1, with 11 bases matching TRBD1. This CDR3 has 15 residues. J was trimmed by 5 bases and V by 2 bases; bases with no gene match: 4. Germline V lookup: CDR1 SGHTA, CDR2 FQGNSA.

V is TRBV4-1 and J is TRBJ2-6; no definite D call. Germline V gives CDR1 MGHRA, CDR2 YSYEKL. The ends were cut back, 6 bases at V and 0 bases at J, with 12 bases in the middle. The CDR3 covers 16 residues. CDR3 sequence reads: CASSAVSSSGANVLTF. For the CDR3, the DNA is TGCGCCAGCAGTGCGGTCTCAAGCTCTGGGGCCAACGTCCTGACTTTC.

The count of this clone is one. The chain uses TRBV28 and TRBJ2-1, with TRBD2 matching 12 bases. The CDR3 consists of 16 residues. V shed 3 bases, J shed 0 bases, and the junction held 0 bases outside the gene matches. Per the germline V gene, CDR1 is MDHEN and CDR2 is SYDVKM. The CDR3 DNA reads TGTGCCAGCAGTTTGACTAGCGGGAGCTCCTACAATGAGCAGTTCTTC. Protein: CASSLTSGSSYNEQFF.

The chain is built from TRBV10-3 and TRBJ2-7; the match to TRBD1 covers 9 bases. The V segment lost 3 bases and the J segment 6 bases; nucleotides outside the gene matches: 6. CDR1 is ENHRY and CDR2 is SYGVKD in the germline V gene. The CDR3 runs to 14 residues. The DNA of the CDR3 is TGTGCCATCAGTGAAGACAGGGGGGCCCGCGAGCAGTACTTC. Its translation: CAISEDRGAREQYF.

The rearrangement links TRBV28 to TRBJ2-7; D gene ambiguous. Germline CDR1 MDHEN, CDR2 SYDVKM. V lost 2 bases to trimming and J lost 5 bases, with 28 bases between them. The CDR3 contains 19 residues. The CDR3 region has the DNA TGTGCCAGCAGTTTAATTAGGCCCGGCCCAAGCTCGAGGATTGACGAGCAGTACTTC. It specifies CASSLIRPGPSSRIDEQYF.

This clone appeared once. The chain recombines TRBV2 with TRBJ1-1; D possibly corresponds to TRBD1 (5 bases). V was trimmed by 7 bases and J by 2 bases, leaving 14 bases between them. The CDR3 has 14 amino acids. Germline CDR1 reads SNHLY; CDR2 reads FYNNEI. CDR3: CASTKTGINTEAFF. CDR3 in DNA: TGTGCCAGCACCAAAACAGGAATTAACACTGAAGCTTTCTTT. Looking up the rest from reference TRBV2 and TRBJ1-1 gives the full variable domain: EPEVTQTPSHQVTQMGQEVILRCVPISNHLYFYWYRQILGQKVEFLVSFYNNEISEKSEIFDDQFSVERPDGSNFTLKIRSTKLEDSAMYFCASTKTGINTEAFFGQGTRLTVV.

The rearrangement joins TRBV25-1 to TRBJ2-2; TRBD2 agrees at 9 bases. The CDR3 loop spans 15 amino acids. With V trimmed by 3 bases and J by 6 bases, 5 bases remained unmatched. The germline CDR1 and CDR2 sequences are MGHDK and SYGVNS. In DNA, the CDR3 is TGTGCCAGCAGTGATAGCGGGAGTTACGCCGGGGAGCTGTTTTTT. Translating it yields CASSDSGSYAGELFF.

The chain joins TRBV7-3 to TRBJ2-5; 7 bases agree with TRBD2. CDR3 length: 13 residues. Unmatched junction bases numbered 1, after V lost 5 bases and J lost 1 base. Germline CDR1 and CDR2: SGHTA and FQGTGA. In nucleotides, the CDR3 is TGTGCCAGCAGCCCTAGCGGCCAAGAGACCCAGTACTTC. Translation: CASSPSGQETQYF.

The gene calls are TRBV11-3 and TRBJ2-5, with 7 nucleotides matching TRBD2. This CDR3 spans 13 amino acids. Germline assignment: CDR1 SGHNT and CDR2 YENEEA. The ends lost 6 bases at V and 4 bases at J; junction bases unmatched: 5. The CDR3 loop reads CASSPAGVETQYF. CDR3 coding DNA: TGTGCCAGCAGTCCGGCGGGAGTAGAGACCCAGTACTTC.

CDR3 region: CASSVDADYNEQFF. The CDR3 nucleotides read TGTGCCAGCAGCGTAGACGCGGACTACAATGAGCAGTTCTTC. The genes are TRBV9 and TRBJ2-1, with D unclear. Trimming removed 0 bases from V and 3 bases from J, with 7 bases in between. Looked up from germline, CDR1 is SGDLS and CDR2 is YYNGEE. This CDR3 comprises 14 residues.

The CDR3: CASSFGAGTEAFF. The CDR3 DNA reads as TGTGCCAGCAGTTTTGGCGCAGGGACTGAAGCTTTCTTT. The chain is built from TRBV27 and TRBJ1-1; possible D gene TRBD1, 5 bases. The CDR3 contains 13 residues. CDR1 MNHEY and CDR2 SMNVEV come from the germline V gene (reference sequence). V was cut by 3 bases and J by 5 bases, with 10 bases left in between.

The chain links TRBV19 to TRBJ1-1, with D possibly TRBD1 on 6 matching bases. The germline V gene encodes CDR1 LNHDA and CDR2 SQIVND (reference sequence). CDR3 size: 15 residues. Trimming took off 7 bases at V and 4 bases at J, with 19 bases between the two ends. The CDR3 is CASKLQQGAITEAFF. The CDR3 nucleotides read TGTGCCAGTAAGTTGCAACAGGGAGCTATCACTGAAGCTTTCTTT.

The J gene is TRBJ2-5, the V gene TRBV6-5; a possible D gene is TRBD1 (5 bases). Germline V gives CDR1 MNHEY, CDR2 SVGAGI. V dropped 10 bases and J dropped 4 bases, with 13 bases sitting between them. The CDR3 loop spans 12 amino acids. The CDR3 loop is CATGQGPETQYF. The CDR3 nucleotides read TGTGCCACCGGCCAGGGTCCAGAGACCCAGTACTTC.

The V and J genes are TRBV21-1 and TRBJ1-5. TRBV21-1 is a known pseudogene. The CDR3 contains 16 residues. CDR3 in DNA: TGTGCCAGCAGCAAAGCGCGTGTGCCCTACAATCAGCCCCAGCATTTT. This encodes CASSKARVPYNQPQHF.

The J gene is TRBJ1-5, the V gene TRBV19; D is undetermined. V was shortened by 4 bases and J by 7 bases, with 11 bases between the two germline ends. Germline loops: CDR1 LNHDA, CDR2 SQIVND (reference sequence). The CDR3 is made up of 13 amino acids. This CDR3 is CASSTYLNQPQHF. For the CDR3, the DNA is TGTGCCAGTAGTACCTATCTCAACCAGCCCCAGCATTTT. Drawing the rest from reference TRBV19 and TRBJ1-5, the complete variable domain is DGGITQSPKYLFRKEGQNVTLSCEQNLNHDAMYWYRQDPGQGLRLIYYSQIVNDFQKGDIAEGYSVSREKKESFPLTVTSAQKNPTAFYLCASSTYLNQPQHFGDGTRLSIL.

CDR3 in amino acids: CASSYGATGGELFF. The CDR3 DNA follows: TGTGCCAGCAGTTACGGGGCAACTGGGGGGGAGCTGTTTTTT. This chain uses TRBV6-5 with TRBJ2-2, with D perhaps TRBD1 (5 bases). CDR3 length: 14 amino acids. Germline CDR1 reads MNHEY; CDR2 reads SVGAGI. V shed 2 bases and J shed 8 bases, with 12 bases lying between them.

This CDR3 is CASSAGSGANVLTF. CDR3 nucleotide sequence: TGTGCCAGCAGTGCAGGGTCTGGGGCCAACGTCCTGACTTTC. The chain has TRBV2 and TRBJ2-6; possible D gene TRBD1, 5 bases. Germline V gives CDR1 SNHLY, CDR2 FYNNEI. V lost 4 bases to trimming and J lost 1 base, with 5 bases between them. There are 14 residues in the CDR3. Variable domain in full (rest from reference TRBV2 and TRBJ2-6): EPEVTQTPSHQVTQMGQEVILRCVPISNHLYFYWYRQILGQKVEFLVSFYNNEISEKSEIFDDQFSVERPDGSNFTLKIRSTKLEDSAMYFCASSAGSGANVLTFGAGSRLTVL.